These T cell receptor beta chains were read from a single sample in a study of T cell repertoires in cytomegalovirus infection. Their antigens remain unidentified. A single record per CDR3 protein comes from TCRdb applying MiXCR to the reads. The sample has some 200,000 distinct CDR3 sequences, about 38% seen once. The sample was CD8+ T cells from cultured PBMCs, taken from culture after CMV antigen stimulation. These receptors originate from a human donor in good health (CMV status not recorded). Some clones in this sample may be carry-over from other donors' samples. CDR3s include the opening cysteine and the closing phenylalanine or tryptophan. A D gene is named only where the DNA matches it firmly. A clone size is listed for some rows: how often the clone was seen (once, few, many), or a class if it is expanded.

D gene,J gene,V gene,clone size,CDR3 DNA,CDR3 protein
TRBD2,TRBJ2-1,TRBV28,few,TGTGCCAGCAGCCGGATAACTAGCGGGGGGGACAATGAGCAGTTCTTC,CASSRITSGGDNEQFF
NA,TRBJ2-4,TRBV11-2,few,TGTGCCAGCAGGGACCCCAGAGGAGGGGGAGCCAAAAACATTCAGTACTTC,CASRDPRGGGAKNIQYF
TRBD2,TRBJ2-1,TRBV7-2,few,TGTGCCAGCAGCGGGGGACTAGCAGGCAATGAGCAGTTCTTC,CASSGGLAGNEQFF
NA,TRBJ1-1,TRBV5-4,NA,TGTGCCAGCAGCTTGGCGGACAGCACTGAAGCTTTCTTT,CASSLADSTEAFF
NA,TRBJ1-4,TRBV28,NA,TGTGCCAGCAGTTCAAAACGCGGGACGGTGGGGCCCCGCGATGAAAAACTGTTTTTT,CASSSKRGTVGPRDEKLFF
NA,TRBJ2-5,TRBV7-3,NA,TGTGCCAGCAGCTTATCGTCCGGAGGGCTAGTTCAAGAGACCCAGTACTTC,CASSLSSGGLVQETQYF
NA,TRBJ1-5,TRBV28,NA,TGTGCCAGCAGTCCCGGGACTCCGCAGCCCCAGCATTTT,CASSPGTPQPQHF
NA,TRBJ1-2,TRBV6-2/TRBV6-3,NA,TGTGCCAGCAGTTCTCCCCTCTCGCGCTACACCTTC,CASSSPLSRYTF
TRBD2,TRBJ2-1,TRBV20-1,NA,TGCAGTGCTAGAGCTCGACTAGCGGGCGCAAGCCCACATGAGCAGTTCTTC,CSARARLAGASPHEQFF
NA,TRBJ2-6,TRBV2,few,TGTGCCAGCAGTGCTCCGGTTGCCGGGGCCAACGTCCTGACTTTC,CASSAPVAGANVLTF
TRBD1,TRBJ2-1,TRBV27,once,TGTGCCAGCAGTGGGGACAGATCGAATGAGCAGTTCTTC,CASSGDRSNEQFF
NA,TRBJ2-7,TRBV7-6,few,TGTGCCAGCAGCCAGACGGCGGACAGCTACGAGCAGTACTTC,CASSQTADSYEQYF
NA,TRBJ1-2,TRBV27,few,TGTGCCAGCAGTTTAAATCGAACCCCTGGGTATGGCTACACCTTC,CASSLNRTPGYGYTF
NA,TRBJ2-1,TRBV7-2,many,TGTGCCAGCAGCTTAGGCGGCGGGAAGAGCAACAATGAGCAGTTCTTC,CASSLGGGKSNNEQFF
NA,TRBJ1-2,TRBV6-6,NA,TGTGCCAGCAGTTACTCGACGGGTCCGAGTGGCTACACCTTC,CASSYSTGPSGYTF
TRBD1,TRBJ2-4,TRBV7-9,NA,TGTGCCAGCAGCCCCCCGAGGGGACAGGGTAAAAACATTCAGTACTTC,CASSPPRGQGKNIQYF
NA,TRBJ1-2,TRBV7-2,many,TGTGCCAGCAGCTTAGCCCGGGACACTCCTAACTATGGCTACACCTTC,CASSLARDTPNYGYTF
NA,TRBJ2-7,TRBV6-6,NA,TGTGCCAGCAAGACCGCTTCCTTGGGACACCGGGCTACGCAGTACTTC,CASKTASLGHRATQYF